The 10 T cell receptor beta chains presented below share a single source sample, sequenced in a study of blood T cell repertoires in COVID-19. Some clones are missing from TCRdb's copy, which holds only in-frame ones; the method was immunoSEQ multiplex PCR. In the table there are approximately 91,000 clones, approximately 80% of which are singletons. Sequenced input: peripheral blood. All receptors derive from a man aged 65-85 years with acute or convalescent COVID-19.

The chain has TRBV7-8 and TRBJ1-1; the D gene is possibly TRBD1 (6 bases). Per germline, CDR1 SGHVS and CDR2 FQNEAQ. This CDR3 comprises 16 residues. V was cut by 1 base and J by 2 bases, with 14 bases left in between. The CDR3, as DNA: TGTGCCAGCAGCTTAGATTGGGGACACACCAACACTGAAGCTTTCTTT. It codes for CASSLDWGHTNTEAFF.

CDR3 sequence: CASSHSLSEETQYF. The CDR3 nucleotides read TGTGCCAGCAGCCATTCGCTGAGCGAGGAGACCCAGTACTTC. J is TRBJ2-5 and V is TRBV3-1 (or the pseudogene TRBV3-2), with D hard to call. V shed 3 bases and J shed 5 bases, with 13 bases lying between them. The length of the CDR3 is 14 residues. Germline assignment: CDR1 LGHDT and CDR2 YNNKEL (reference sequence).

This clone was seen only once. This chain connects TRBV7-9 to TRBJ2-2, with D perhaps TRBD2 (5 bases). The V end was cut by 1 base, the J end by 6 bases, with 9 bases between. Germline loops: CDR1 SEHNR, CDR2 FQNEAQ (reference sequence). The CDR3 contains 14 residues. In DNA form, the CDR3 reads TGTGCCAGCAGCTTAGGAGGGAGAGCCGGGGAGCTGTTTTTT. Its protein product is CASSLGGRAGELFF.

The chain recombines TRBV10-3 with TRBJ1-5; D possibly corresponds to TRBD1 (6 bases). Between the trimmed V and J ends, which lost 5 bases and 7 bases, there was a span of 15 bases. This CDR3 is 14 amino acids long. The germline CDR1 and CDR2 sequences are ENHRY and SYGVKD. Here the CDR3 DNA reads TGTGCCATCAGTACACAGGGAGGGGGGCAGCCCCAGCATTTT. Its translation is CAISTQGGGQPQHF.

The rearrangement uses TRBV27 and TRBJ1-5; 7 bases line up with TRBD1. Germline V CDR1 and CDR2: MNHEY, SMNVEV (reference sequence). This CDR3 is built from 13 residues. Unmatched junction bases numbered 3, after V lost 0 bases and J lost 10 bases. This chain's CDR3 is CASSLSTGNPQHF. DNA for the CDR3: TGTGCCAGCAGTTTATCGACAGGGAATCCCCAGCATTTT.

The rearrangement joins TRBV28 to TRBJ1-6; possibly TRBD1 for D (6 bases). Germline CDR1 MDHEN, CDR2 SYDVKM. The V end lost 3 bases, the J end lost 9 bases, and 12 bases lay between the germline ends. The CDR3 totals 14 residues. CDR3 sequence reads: CASSFVQGRSPLHF. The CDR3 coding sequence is TGTGCCAGCAGTTTTGTACAGGGACGTTCACCCCTCCACTTT.

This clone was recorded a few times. The CDR3: CASSLNIYQPQHF. The CDR3 region has the DNA TGTGCCAGCAGTTTGAACATCTATCAGCCCCAGCATTTT. The V and J genes are TRBV12-3 or TRBV12-4 and TRBJ1-5; D ambiguous. This CDR3 is 13 amino acids long. Trimming shortened V by 3 bases and J by 5 bases, and 8 bases separated the two germline ends.

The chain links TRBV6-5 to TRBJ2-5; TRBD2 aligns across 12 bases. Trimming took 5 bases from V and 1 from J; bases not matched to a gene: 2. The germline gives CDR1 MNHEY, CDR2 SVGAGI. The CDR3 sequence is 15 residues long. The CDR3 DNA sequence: TGTGCCAGCAGTCCTAGCGGGGGGGCCCAAGAGACCCAGTACTTC. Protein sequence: CASSPSGGAQETQYF.

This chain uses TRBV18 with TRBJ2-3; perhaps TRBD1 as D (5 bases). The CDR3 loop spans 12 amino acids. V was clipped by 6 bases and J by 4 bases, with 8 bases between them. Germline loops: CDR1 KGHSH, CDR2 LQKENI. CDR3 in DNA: TGTGCCAGCTCTCTACAGGCAGATACGCAGTATTTT. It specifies CASSLQADTQYF. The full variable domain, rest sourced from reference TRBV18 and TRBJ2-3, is NAGVMQNPRHLVRRRGQEARLRCSPMKGHSHVYWYRQLPEEGLKFMVYLQKENIIDESGMPKERFSAEFPKEGPSILRIQQVVRGDSAAYFCASSLQADTQYFGPGTRLTVL.

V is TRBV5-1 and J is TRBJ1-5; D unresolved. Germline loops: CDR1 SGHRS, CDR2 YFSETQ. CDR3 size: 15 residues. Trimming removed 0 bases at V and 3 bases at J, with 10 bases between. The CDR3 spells CASSLGEFDNQPQHF. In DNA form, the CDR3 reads TGCGCCAGCAGCTTGGGGGAGTTTGACAATCAGCCCCAGCATTTT.